Described below is a single T cell receptor beta chain sequence and its context. Antigen: not known. The sample is drawn from a study of blood T cells in healthy people across ages. Germline CDR1 is SQVTM and CDR2 is ANQGSEA. J gave up 4 bases and V 0 bases, and 14 bases lay outside the gene matches. The CDR3 is made up of 18 amino acids. Together with a sample-barcoded 5' primer, a J-beta primer mix was included in a second PCR lasting about 7 to 11 cycles. A minimum of 2.5 million CDR3-containing paired-end reads was obtained for each sample. TCRdb fed the 5' RACE reads into MiXCR, producing one record per CDR3 protein. The sample has 890,000 or so distinct CDR3 sequences, approximately 65% seen once. The study's findings and limits: The study found TCR beta diversity correlated strongly with naive T cell percentage. Unsorted PBMC input precluded a conclusive naive versus antigen-experienced comparison.

Samples each had at least 5 micrograms of total RNA extracted. The source of this sequence is a man aged 25 to 40 in good health. V usage is TRBV29-1 and J usage is TRBJ2-5; 10 positions agree with TRBD1. Sequences were obtained from blood. For the CDR3, the DNA is TGCAGCGTTGAAGAGAGCGAGAAGCGACAGGGGGCCGGAGAGACCCAGTACTTC. It encodes CSVEESEKRQGAGETQYF.